This T cell receptor (beta chain) was retrieved from a study of blood T cell repertoires in COVID-19. As for the study in general: In each case, the material was cDNA or gDNA derived from T cells, B-cell-depleted T cells, or PBMCs.

Germline lookup yields CDR1 SGDLS and CDR2 YYNGEE. The V end lost 0 bases, the J end lost 2 bases, and 11 bases lay between the germline ends. This CDR3 comprises 15 residues. Clones were read by immunoSEQ multiplex PCR, and TCRdb kept only the in-frame ones, dropping some. The sample consists of 250,000 to 300,000 clones, 65% to 90% of them appearing once. The chain carries TRBV9 and TRBJ1-1; D is unresolved. The clonotype comes from an older woman with active or convalescent COVID-19. Source material: peripheral blood. Here the CDR3 reads CASSVGGDPNTEAFF. DNA for the CDR3: TGTGCCAGCAGCGTAGGTGGAGATCCAAACACTGAAGCTTTCTTT.